In its sample, the clone carrying this T cell receptor (beta chain) was seen a few times. The target antigen is unknown. The V gene's germline CDR1 is DFQATT and CDR2 SNEGSKA (reference sequence). This CDR3 region has 15 residues. Between the trimmed V and J ends, which lost 0 bases and 4 bases, there was a span of 16 bases. TCRdb redid the clone calls on the PCR reads using MiXCR. The sample lists fewer than 4,500 clones, approximately 31% occurring once. This entry is derived from a study of metastatic and nonmetastatic thyroid tumors. Study-level information: Repertoires of blood and of tissue (tumor or nodule) from malignant and benign thyroid patients were compared.

Study outcomes and limitations: Patients with malignant thyroid tumors reportedly had significantly higher TCR beta diversity than those with benign nodules, in blood and tumor.

Patients were all untreated before their thyroid surgery. The source material was adjacent normal tissue. The TCR was taken from a male donor with papillary thyroid cancer or a benign thyroid nodule (not recorded which). Some clones in this sample may be carry-over from other donors' samples. The V gene is TRBV20-1, the J gene TRBJ2-7, with D unclear. The CDR3 sequence is CSARDFHGVDYEQYF. CDR3 DNA: TGCAGTGCTAGAGATTTCCACGGAGTGGATTACGAGCAGTACTTC.